This T cell receptor beta chain was sequenced for a study of tissue T cells after allogeneic stem cell transplantation. This clone was counted a few times. The antigen is not known. The gene names here belong to mouse. The read terminates 1 residue ahead of where the CDR3 ends, so the germline J gene completes it. Regarding the study as a whole: Which tissue TCRs were alloreactive or antigen-specific was not determined. Some clones might be persisting host cells. Anatomically similar tissues had similar TCR repertoires within each patient.

Germline assignment: CDR1 LGHNA and CDR2 YNLKQL (reference sequence). Trimming at V came to 2 bases and at J to 6 bases, leaving 3 bases not matched to a gene. The CDR3 is 14 amino acids. The data were produced by immunoSEQ multiplex PCR, yet TCRdb's version contains in-frame clones alone and is incomplete. The table shows some 8,000 clones, with roughly 49% occurring only once. As for time point: mouse harvest day 7 after allogeneic transplant. The graft held 10^6 splenic CD5+ T cells and 10^7 T-cell-depleted bone marrow cells. Mice had MHC-mismatched B6 into BALB/c GVHD, sampled day 7 or 14. The chain recombines TRBV5 with TRBJ2-3, with 9 positions matching TRBD2. The sequenced sample consisted of gut tissue. The origin of this receptor is a female BALB/c mouse given C57BL/6 T cells with graft-versus-host disease after an allogeneic hematopoietic cell transplant. The covered CDR3 bases are TGTGCCAGCAGCCAAAACTGGGGGGTCGAAACGCTGTAT. Residues: CASSQNWGVETLY. The CDR3 as a whole reads CASSQNWGVETLYF.